This TCR beta chain was captured in a study of identifying expanded T cells in peripheral blood. Sequencing used immunoSEQ multiplex PCR; TCRdb keeps in-frame clones, though not all of them. The sample shows approximately 79,000 clones, roughly 90% of them seen only once. The CDR3 runs 14 residues. V lost 1 base and J lost 4, with 10 bases in between. Germline V CDR1 and CDR2: SGHDN, FVKESK. Sequences were obtained from blood. This chain links TRBV14 with TRBJ1-2; D remains ambiguous. The sequence was collected from a person aged 18 to 75 in good health. Here the CDR3 reads CASSQGRNTYGYTF. The CDR3 DNA sequence: TGTGCCAGCAGCCAAGGCAGGAACACCTATGGCTACACCTTC.